This T cell receptor beta chain was obtained from a study of blood T cell repertoires in COVID-19. Study in general: Samples of COVID-19 (acute and convalescent) were obtained from the United States, Italy and Spain.

The V end was cut by 0 bases, the J end by 6 bases, with 8 bases between. This CDR3 comprises 13 residues. Germline V gene lookup returns CDR1 MGHDK and CDR2 SYGVNS. Per the original data handling: Counts of nucleated cells, estimated from reference gene primer amplification, were obtained. Sequencing used immunoSEQ multiplex PCR; TCRdb keeps in-frame clones, though not all of them. The DNA was the basis for D and trimming; V, J and clone size are from that table. Of 150,000 to 200,000 clones in the sample, 70% to 90% were seen once. In this sample, this clone turned up once. The J gene is TRBJ1-2, the V gene TRBV25-1, with D tentatively TRBD1 (5 bases). Sequencing was carried out using peripheral blood. This TCR derives from a woman of 80 years or more in a cohort sampled during active or convalescent COVID-19. CDR3 loop: CASSEYRDHGYTF. In DNA, the CDR3 is TGTGCCAGCAGTGAATACAGGGATCATGGCTACACCTTC.